This T cell receptor beta chain comes out of a study of CD4+ T cells in melanoma. Study observations and caveats: CD8+ T cell, macrophage and B cell function reportedly correlated with neoantigen-specific CD4+ T cells. Reportedly, melanoma neoantigen-specific CD4+ T cells showed varied differentiation states.

Trimming removed 11 bases from V and 5 bases from J, with 16 bases in between. The length of the CDR3 is 13 residues. In germline, CDR1 is LNHNV, CDR2 YYDKDF (reference sequence). About this clone itself: Its antigen remains unknown.

The repertoire was sequenced with immunoSEQ multiplex PCR; TCRdb's copy has only in-frame clones and lacks some. Among 9,500 to 10,000 clones listed, 70% to 75% were seen once. V and J are TRBV15 and TRBJ2-1; maybe TRBD2 (7 bases). The sequenced material came from cells from a culture (not recorded whether cultured in vitro). This sequence was found in a human donor with melanoma. The CDR3 protein is CAANLGGHNEQFF. CDR3 DNA: TGTGCCGCGAATCTGGGGGGGCACAATGAGCAGTTCTTC.